This TCR beta chain was profiled in a study of a mutant IDH1 vaccine in newly diagnosed glioma. TCRdb's table, derived via immunoSEQ multiplex PCR, lists solely in-frame clones and lacks some. The sample comprises roughly 30,000 clones, approximately 78% of which are singletons, and around 11% rests with the top ten. CDR3 length equals 15 residues. Germline V lookup: CDR1 MNHNY, CDR2 SVGAGI (reference sequence). Trimming shortened V by 7 bases and J by 0 bases, and 10 bases separated the two germline ends. On this clone itself: Antigen: not known.

Time point noted: week 35, safety follow-up. Each vaccine dose was 300 ug of mutant IDH1 20-mer peptide, with topical imiquimod. This clonotype originated in a woman aged 40 to 50 with glioma. The rearrangement uses TRBV6-6 and TRBJ1-6; D remains unclear. The source material was PBMCs, sampled from a glioma patient whose treatment included an IDH1 peptide vaccine. CDR3 DNA: TGTGCCAGCACTTTAGAGGTCTCCTATAATTCACCCCTCCACTTT. Its translation is CASTLEVSYNSPLHF.